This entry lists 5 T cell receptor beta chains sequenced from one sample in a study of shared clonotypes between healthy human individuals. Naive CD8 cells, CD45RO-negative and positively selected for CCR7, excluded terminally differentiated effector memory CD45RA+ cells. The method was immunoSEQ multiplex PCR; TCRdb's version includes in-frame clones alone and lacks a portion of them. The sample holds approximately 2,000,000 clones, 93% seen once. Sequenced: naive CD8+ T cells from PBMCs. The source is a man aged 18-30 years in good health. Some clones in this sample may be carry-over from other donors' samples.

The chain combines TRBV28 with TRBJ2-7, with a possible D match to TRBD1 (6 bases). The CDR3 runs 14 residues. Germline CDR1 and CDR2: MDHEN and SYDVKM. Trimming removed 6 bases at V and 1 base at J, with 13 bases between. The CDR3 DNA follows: TGTGCCAGCAGGGGCGGACAGCGGTCCTACGAGCAGTACTTC. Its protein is CASRGGQRSYEQYF.

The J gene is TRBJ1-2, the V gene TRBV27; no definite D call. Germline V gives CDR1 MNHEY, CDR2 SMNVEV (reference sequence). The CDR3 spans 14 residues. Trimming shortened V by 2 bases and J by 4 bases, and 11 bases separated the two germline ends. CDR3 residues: CASSLAPAGYGYTF. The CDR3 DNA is TGTGCCAGCAGTTTAGCGCCAGCCGGCTATGGCTACACCTTC.

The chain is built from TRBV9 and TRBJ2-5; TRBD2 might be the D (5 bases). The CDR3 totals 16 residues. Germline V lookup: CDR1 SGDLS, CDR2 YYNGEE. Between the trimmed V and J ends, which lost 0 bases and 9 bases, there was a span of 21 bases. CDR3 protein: CASSVGSSTTPRAQYF. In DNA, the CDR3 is TGTGCCAGCAGCGTAGGATCTAGCACAACCCCCCGGGCCCAGTACTTC. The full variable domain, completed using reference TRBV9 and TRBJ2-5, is DSGVTQTPKHLITATGQRVTLRCSPRSGDLSVYWYQQSLDQGLQFLIQYYNGEERAKGNILERFSAQQFPDLHSELNLSSLELGDSALYFCASSVGSSTTPRAQYFGPGTRLLVL.

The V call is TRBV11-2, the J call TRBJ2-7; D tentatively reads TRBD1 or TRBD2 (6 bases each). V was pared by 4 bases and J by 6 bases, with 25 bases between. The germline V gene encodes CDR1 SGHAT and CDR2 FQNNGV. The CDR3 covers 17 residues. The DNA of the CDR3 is TGTGCCAGCAGCTATCACCGATTCCTCGGGGGCCCCGGCGAGCAGTACTTC. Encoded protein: CASSYHRFLGGPGEQYF.

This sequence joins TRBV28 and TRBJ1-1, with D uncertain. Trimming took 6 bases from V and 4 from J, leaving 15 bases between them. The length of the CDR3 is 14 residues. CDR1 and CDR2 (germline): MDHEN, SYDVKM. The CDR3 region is CASSLGRWGTEAFF. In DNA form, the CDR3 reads TGTGCCAGCAGCCTCGGAAGATGGGGCACTGAAGCTTTCTTT.